Following are 17 T cell receptor beta chains from one sample sequenced in a study of identical twins. Using its own MiXCR run on the 5' RACE reads, TCRdb lists one record per CDR3 protein. This sample carries roughly 350,000 distinct CDR3 sequences, around 9% of them seen once, and the ten largest clones take approximately 9.3%. The specimen sequenced was naive T cells sorted from blood. The receptor set was obtained from a woman between 45 and 60 years old in good health.

The V and J genes are TRBV29-1 and TRBJ1-3; D is unresolved. V dropped 4 bases and J dropped 2 bases, with 12 bases sitting between them. The CDR3 is 14 amino acids. The germline gives CDR1 SQVTM, CDR2 ANQGSEA. The CDR3 region has the DNA TGCAGCGTTGTAGGTGGGGTTGCTGGAAACACCATATATTTT. Translated, it gives CSVVGGVAGNTIYF. The entire variable domain, with the rest obtained from reference TRBV29-1 and TRBJ1-3, is as follows: SAVISQKPSRDICQRGTSLTIQCQVDSQVTMMFWYRQQPGQSLTLIATANQGSEATYESGFVIDKFPISRPNLTFSTLTVSNMSPEDSSIYLCSVVGGVAGNTIYFGEGSWLTVV.

The sample holds many counts of this clonotype. The chain carries TRBV3-1 and TRBJ2-7, with 7 positions matching TRBD1. Germline CDR1 reads LGHDT; CDR2 reads YNNKEL (reference sequence). This CDR3 region has 13 residues. The ends lost 3 bases at V and 4 bases at J; junction bases unmatched: 3. CDR3: CASSQGQTYEQYV. CDR3 nucleotide sequence: TGTGCCAGCAGCCAGGGACAGACTTACGAGCAGTACGTC.

The chain combines TRBV11-3 with TRBJ2-1; either TRBD1 or TRBD2 may supply D (5 bases each). Germline assignment: CDR1 SGHNT and CDR2 YENEEA. The length of the CDR3 is 13 residues. V lost 5 bases and J 8 bases, leaving 13 bases between the germline ends. CDR3 residues: CASSPLWGHEQFF. The CDR3 nucleotides are TGTGCCAGCAGCCCGCTGTGGGGACATGAGCAGTTCTTC. The whole variable domain, filled in from reference TRBV11-3 and TRBJ2-1, reads EAGVVQSPRYKIIEKKQPVAFWCNPISGHNTLYWYLQNLGQGPELLIRYENEEAVDDSQLPKDRFSAERLKGVDSTLKIQPAELGDSAVYLCASSPLWGHEQFFGPGTRLTVL.

This clonotype was detected only a few times. The gene calls are TRBV24-1 and TRBJ2-2; no firm D call. CDR1 and CDR2 (germline): KGHDR, SFDVKD. Trimming removed 7 bases at V and 6 bases at J, with 11 bases between. The length of the CDR3 is 13 residues. The CDR3, as DNA: TGTGCCACCAGCGCCCTAGTATCCGGGGAGCTGTTTTTT. It is translated as CATSALVSGELFF.

CDR3 sequence: CASSWANRDRQAFF. Written as DNA, the CDR3 is TGTGCCAGCAGTTGGGCGAACAGGGATCGTCAAGCTTTCTTT. The chain recombines TRBV12-3 or TRBV12-4 with TRBJ1-1; D may be TRBD1 (6 bases). V was shortened by 4 bases and J by 9 bases, with 18 bases between the two germline ends. There are 14 residues in the CDR3.

The chain recombines TRBV5-1 with TRBJ2-1; D is perhaps TRBD1 or TRBD2 (5 bases each). Germline lookup yields CDR1 SGHRS and CDR2 YFSETQ. The length of the CDR3 is 15 residues. V was pared by 3 bases and J by 4 bases, with 14 bases between. The chain's CDR3 is CASSSAGTGYNEQFF. In nucleotides, the CDR3 is TGCGCCAGCAGCTCCGCCGGGACCGGGTACAATGAGCAGTTCTTC.

The J gene is TRBJ2-7, the V gene TRBV10-1, with D tentatively TRBD1 or TRBD2 (5 bases each). The germline gives CDR1 WNHNN, CDR2 SYGVQD (reference sequence). This CDR3 is 14 amino acids long. V shed 0 bases and J shed 4 bases, with 10 bases lying between them. The CDR3: CASSESGAGYEQYF. For the CDR3, the DNA is TGCGCCAGCAGTGAGTCCGGGGCCGGGTACGAGCAGTACTTC.

J is TRBJ2-5 and V is TRBV6-1, with 9 bases aligning to TRBD2. Germline values: CDR1 MNHNS, CDR2 SASEGT. J gave up 4 bases and V 2 bases, and 8 bases lay outside the gene matches. This CDR3 region has 16 residues. The CDR3 sequence: CASSELRGRAPETQYF. CDR3 coding DNA: TGTGCCAGCAGTGAATTGCGCGGGAGGGCCCCAGAGACCCAGTACTTC.

This chain joins TRBV20-1 and TRBJ2-3, with a tentative D call TRBD2 (6 bases). Germline V gives CDR1 DFQATT, CDR2 SNEGSKA (reference sequence). The CDR3 length is 17 residues. Trimming took 2 bases from V and 7 from J, leaving 25 bases between them. CDR3 in amino acids: CSARLPGGWSSGNTQYF. CDR3 coding DNA: TGCAGTGCTAGATTACCCGGGGGATGGTCGTCGGGTAATACGCAGTATTTT.

In this sample, this clonotype turned up a few times. The chain carries TRBV10-3 and TRBJ2-1, with D hard to call. Germline CDR1 is ENHRY and CDR2 is SYGVKD. The ends were cut back, 7 bases at V and 7 bases at J, with 11 bases in the middle. There are 12 residues in the CDR3. CDR3 amino acids: CAITSIGNEQFF. The CDR3 coding sequence is TGTGCCATCACCTCGATTGGAAATGAGCAGTTCTTC.

This clonotype was recorded a few times. The gene calls are TRBV20-1 and TRBJ2-7; 10 positions agree with TRBD2. The CDR3 is made up of 13 amino acids. Germline CDR1 and CDR2: DFQATT and SNEGSKA (reference sequence). V lost 3 bases, J lost 6 bases, and 5 bases stayed unmatched. CDR3 coding DNA: TGCAGTGCTAGGCGAGCGGGAGGGGCCGAGCAGTACTTC. Amino acids: CSARRAGGAEQYF.

The J gene is TRBJ2-3, the V gene TRBV9; D gene unclear. Germline lookup yields CDR1 SGDLS and CDR2 YYNGEE. This CDR3 region has 12 residues. Trimming left V 4 bases short and J 12 bases short, with 15 bases between. The CDR3 DNA sequence: TGTGCCAGCAGCCCATTACTGGAAGGCCAGTATTTT. Translating gives CASSPLLEGQYF.

V and J are TRBV4-1 and TRBJ2-1, with no clear D. This CDR3 has 13 amino acids. With 1 base removed from V and 4 bases from J, the gap between germline ends came to 5 bases. The germline CDR1 and CDR2 sequences are MGHRA and YSYEKL. DNA for the CDR3: TGCGCCAGCAGCCAAGGAATATACAATGAGCAGTTCTTC. Protein product: CASSQGIYNEQFF.

This chain links TRBV5-1 with TRBJ2-5; TRBD2 matches at 10 bases. V lost 5 bases, J lost 2 bases, and 9 bases stayed unmatched. The CDR3 contains 16 residues. Germline CDR1 and CDR2: SGHRS and YFSETQ. For the CDR3, the DNA is TGCGCCAGCAGGACGGGACTAGCGACTGCTCAAGAGACCCAGTACTTC. Translation gives CASRTGLATAQETQYF. Based on the CDR3 plus reference TRBV5-1 and TRBJ2-5, the full variable domain is KAGVTQTPRYLIKTRGQQVTLSCSPISGHRSVSWYQQTPGQGLQFLFEYFSETQRNKGNFPGRFSGRQFSNSRSEMNVSTLELGDSALYLCASRTGLATAQETQYFGPGTRLLVL.

The chain is built from TRBV10-3 and TRBJ2-7, with TRBD2 matching 14 bases. From germline, CDR1 is ENHRY and CDR2 SYGVKD. V was clipped by 11 bases and J by 5 bases; unmatched bases: 14. The CDR3 covers 16 residues. CDR3 sequence: CAAFPGLAGEFDEQYF. The CDR3 region has the DNA TGTGCCGCATTTCCGGGACTAGCGGGAGAATTCGACGAGCAGTACTTC.

The chain couples TRBV12-3 or TRBV12-4 to TRBJ2-1, with D possibly matching TRBD1 (6 bases). Trimming cost V 5 bases and J 0 bases, with 11 bases left between them. CDR3 length: 15 amino acids. Here the CDR3 DNA reads TGTGCCAGCAGTCCCCAAGGGGGCTCCTACAATGAGCAGTTCTTC. It translates to CASSPQGGSYNEQFF.

This clonotype came up a few times. The CDR3 is CAISGQGGEETEAFF. Here the CDR3 DNA reads TGTGCCATCAGTGGACAGGGGGGGGAGGAGACTGAAGCTTTCTTT. This chain links TRBV10-3 with TRBJ1-1; 9 bases agree with TRBD1. The CDR3 loop spans 15 amino acids. The J segment lost 5 bases and the V segment lost 4 bases, leaving 8 bases of the junction unmatched. CDR1 and CDR2 (germline): ENHRY, SYGVKD.